The next 25 T cell receptor beta chains were all read from a single sample in a study of cytomegalovirus exposure and HLA in healthy donors. PCR was performed using 60 Vbeta and 13 Jbeta primers. Assay: immunoSEQ multiplex PCR; the TCRdb copy retains only in-frame clones and omits some. The table includes 150,000 to 200,000 clones, 70% to 90% detected once. The sequenced material came from PBMCs. The receptors originated from a man aged 25-45 years in good health and CMV-seropositive.

The V and J genes are TRBV30 and TRBJ1-1, with no clear D. CDR3 length: 14 residues. Germline V lookup: CDR1 GTSNPN, CDR2 SVGIG (reference sequence). Trimming removed 2 bases from V and 4 bases from J, with 14 bases in between. CDR3 nucleotide sequence: TGTGCCTGGAGTTCAAATTGGGGAGGCACTGAAGCTTTCTTT. This gives the protein CAWSSNWGGTEAFF.

Only one count was recorded for this clone. The V gene is TRBV6-7, the J gene TRBJ2-7; D is possibly TRBD2 (6 bases). TRBV6-7 is designated an ORF whose function remains uncertain. The V end lost 0 bases, the J end lost 5 bases, and 14 bases lay between the germline ends. CDR3 size: 15 residues. CDR3 region: CASSYSGEVRDEQYV. CDR3 coding DNA: TGTGCCAGCAGTTACTCGGGGGAGGTTCGGGACGAGCAGTACGTC.

The V gene is TRBV7-6, the J gene TRBJ1-1, with 12 bases lining up with TRBD1. This CDR3 has 16 amino acids. Germline CDR1 SGHVS, CDR2 FNYEAQ. The V segment lost 5 bases and the J segment 1 base; nucleotides outside the gene matches: 5. CDR3 loop: CASSAGTGGANTEAFF. DNA of the CDR3: TGTGCCAGCAGCGCCGGGACAGGGGGCGCGAACACTGAAGCTTTCTTT.

This sequence joins TRBV29-1 and TRBJ2-1; a weak D match, TRBD2 (7 bases). The CDR3 consists of 15 residues. V dropped 4 bases and J dropped 0 bases, with 13 bases sitting between them. Germline-derived CDR1 and CDR2 are SQVTM and ANQGSEA. This CDR3 is CSVVRGGSSYNEQFF. CDR3 nucleotides: TGCAGCGTTGTAAGGGGGGGGAGCTCCTACAATGAGCAGTTCTTC.

This chain links TRBV6-5 with TRBJ2-7; no definite D call. Germline-derived CDR1 and CDR2 are MNHEY and SVGAGI. V gave up 0 bases and J gave up 2 bases, with 8 bases separating them. The CDR3 has 14 residues. The CDR3 protein is CASSYSGRTYEQYF. CDR3 DNA sequence: TGTGCCAGCAGTTACTCGGGCAGAACCTACGAGCAGTACTTC.

The gene calls are TRBV11-2 and TRBJ1-1; TRBD1 is a possible D gene (6 bases). CDR3 length: 11 amino acids. The ends were cut back, 1 base at V and 11 bases at J, with 8 bases in the middle. Per germline, CDR1 SGHAT and CDR2 FQNNGV. CDR3 nucleotide sequence: TGTGCCAGCAGCTTAGCCCAGGGGGCTTTCTTT. Protein product: CASSLAQGAFF. Full variable domain (rest looked up from reference TRBV11-2 and TRBJ1-1): EAGVAQSPRYKIIEKRQSVAFWCNPISGHATLYWYQQILGQGPKLLIQFQNNGVVDDSQLPKDRFSAERLKGVDSTLKIQPAKLEDSAVYLCASSLAQGAFFGQGTRLTVV.

This sequence joins TRBV7-8 and TRBJ1-5; TRBD1 might be the D (6 bases). The ends were cut back, 5 bases at V and 7 bases at J, with 27 bases in the middle. CDR3 length equals 18 residues. CDR1 and CDR2 (germline): SGHVS, FQNEAQ. The CDR3 region is CASSTNPSFHREGQPQHF. The CDR3 coding sequence is TGTGCCAGCAGCACCAACCCCTCCTTTCACAGGGAGGGCCAGCCCCAGCATTTT.

Only one count was recorded for this clone. This chain connects TRBV4-1 to TRBJ1-3, with TRBD1 as a possible D gene (6 bases). This CDR3 comprises 17 residues. Germline V lookup: CDR1 MGHRA, CDR2 YSYEKL. V was cut by 3 bases and J by 2 bases, with 17 bases left in between. This chain's CDR3 is CASSQGDNLYPGNTIYF. In DNA, the CDR3 is TGCGCCAGCAGCCAGGGGGACAACCTCTACCCTGGAAACACCATATATTTT.

This chain's CDR3 is CASSENRATDTQYF. The CDR3 DNA reads as TGTGCCAGCAGCGAGAACAGGGCCACAGATACGCAGTATTTT. This chain joins TRBV7-3 and TRBJ2-3, with D perhaps matching TRBD1 (6 bases). CDR1 and CDR2 from the germline V gene are SGHTA and FQGTGA. V was shortened by 5 bases and J by 2 bases, with 11 bases between the two germline ends. This CDR3 region has 14 residues.

This rearrangement joins TRBV14 to TRBJ2-3, with 9 bases aligning to TRBD2. Losses at the gene ends were 0 bases for V and 7 bases for J; bases not matched to a gene: 14. Germline loops: CDR1 SGHDN, CDR2 FVKESK. The CDR3 extends over 18 amino acids. CDR3 DNA: TGTGCCAGCAGCCAAGATAATCGGGCTAGCGGGATTAGGAATACGCAGTATTTT. This sequence encodes CASSQDNRASGIRNTQYF.

The chain employs TRBV2 and TRBJ2-5; D call uncertain. Trimming pared 2 bases from V and 1 base from J, leaving 11 bases between. This CDR3 spans 15 amino acids. Per germline, CDR1 SNHLY and CDR2 FYNNEI. CDR3 in DNA: TGTGCCAGCAGTGAAAGTAAACTGATCCAAGAGACCCAGTACTTC. This gives the protein CASSESKLIQETQYF.

CDR3 sequence reads: CASRPDRGQKYTGELFF. CDR3 DNA sequence: TGTGCCAGCAGACCCGACAGGGGGCAAAAGTACACCGGGGAGCTGTTTTTT. This chain connects TRBV7-9 to TRBJ2-2; 10 positions match TRBD1. Germline CDR1 reads SEHNR; CDR2 reads FQNEAQ (reference sequence). The CDR3 contains 17 residues. V dropped 6 bases and J dropped 3; count of bases not matched to a gene: 10.

Here the CDR3 DNA reads TGTGCCAGCAGCGTCAAGCCAGGGTGGAGCACTGAAGCTTTCTTT. It yields the protein CASSVKPGWSTEAFF. The V and J genes are TRBV2 and TRBJ1-1; a weak D match, TRBD1 (5 bases). V lost 6 bases, J lost 4 bases, and 18 bases lay in between. Per the germline V gene, CDR1 is SNHLY and CDR2 is FYNNEI. The CDR3 length is 15 residues.

The rearrangement links TRBV6-1 to TRBJ2-1; the D gene is possibly TRBD2 (5 bases). The CDR3 covers 15 residues. Per germline, CDR1 MNHNS and CDR2 SASEGT. The V gene lost 6 bases and the J gene lost 3 bases, with 15 bases spanning the gap. For the CDR3, the DNA is TGTGCCAGCAGGAAAACCAGCGGCGACTACAATGAGCAGTTCTTC. This sequence encodes CASRKTSGDYNEQFF.

The chain combines TRBV5-5 with TRBJ2-6, with D uncertain. The CDR3 extends over 17 amino acids. V was trimmed by 0 bases and J by 0 bases, leaving 10 bases between them. CDR1 and CDR2 from the germline V gene are SGHKS and YYEKEE (reference sequence). CDR3 region: CASSLVYPFSGANVLTF. The CDR3 bases are TGTGCCAGCAGCTTGGTTTATCCCTTCTCTGGGGCCAACGTCCTGACTTTC.

This chain joins TRBV7-6 and TRBJ2-1; 13 bases map to TRBD2. The CDR3 extends over 15 amino acids. Germline CDR1 is SGHVS and CDR2 is FNYEAQ. Germline trimming cut 5 bases from V and 7 bases from J; bases unmatched to any gene: 5. The CDR3 sequence: CASSGLAGAGNEQFF. DNA for the CDR3: TGTGCCAGCAGCGGACTAGCGGGAGCTGGTAATGAGCAGTTCTTC.

To note about this clone: The CDR3 end shows no conserved phenylalanine or tryptophan, and so a read error is likely. The limits of the CDR3 on the DNA are not certain, so only TCRdb's listed CDR3 is given. The chain combines TRBV5-4 with TRBJ2-4; TRBD1, the table's D call, lacks a check against the DNA. Ends included, the CDR3 has 13 residues. Germline V gene lookup returns CDR1 SGHNT and CDR2 YYREEE (reference sequence). CDR3 region: CASSLGTGTPPIL.

DNA for the CDR3: TGTGCCAGCAGCTTAACAGGGGGCGCCTCTATCTATGGCTACACCTTC. Translation gives CASSLTGGASIYGYTF. This chain links TRBV7-2 with TRBJ1-2, with TRBD1 identical over 9 bases. The CDR3 runs 16 residues. The trim removed 2 bases at V and 4 bases at J, leaving 8 bases unmatched. Germline assignment: CDR1 SGHTA and CDR2 FQGNSA. Full variable domain (missing parts from reference TRBV7-2 and TRBJ1-2): GAGVSQSPSNKVTEKGKDVELRCDPISGHTALYWYRQSLGQGLEFLIYFQGNSAPDKSGLPSDRFSAERTGGSVSTLTIQRTQQEDSAVYLCASSLTGGASIYGYTFGSGTRLTVV.

J is TRBJ2-5 and V is TRBV5-1; 10 positions match TRBD2. Germline V gene lookup returns CDR1 SGHRS and CDR2 YFSETQ. The CDR3 length is 15 residues. The V gene end was trimmed by 6 bases and the J gene end by 4 bases; junction bases not matched to a gene: 9. CDR3 in DNA: TGCGCCAGCACCTTTCTCTTAGCGGGAGGAGAGACCCAGTACTTC. As protein: CASTFLLAGGETQYF.

The chain recombines TRBV7-6 with TRBJ2-5; 10 bases agree with TRBD1. This CDR3 is 15 amino acids long. The germline V gene encodes CDR1 SGHVS and CDR2 FNYEAQ. J lost 5 bases, V lost 4 bases, and 7 bases had no gene match. CDR3 in DNA: TGTGCCAGCAGCTCGCGACAGGGGGCGCGGGAGACCCAGTACTTC. This translates into CASSSRQGARETQYF.

The chain uses TRBV27 and TRBJ2-3, with 10 bases aligning to TRBD2. The CDR3 runs 15 residues. Germline V gene lookup returns CDR1 MNHEY and CDR2 SMNVEV (reference sequence). The trim removed 5 bases at V and 2 bases at J, leaving 4 bases unmatched. The CDR3 spells CASSILAGFTDTQYF. In DNA form, the CDR3 reads TGTGCCAGCAGTATACTAGCGGGATTCACAGATACGCAGTATTTT.

This clone was detected a few times. This sequence joins TRBV10-1 and TRBJ1-1, with no clear D. The CDR3 is 16 residues long. Trimming removed 6 bases at V and 2 bases at J, with 19 bases between. The germline CDR1 and CDR2 sequences are WNHNN and SYGVQD (reference sequence). The CDR3 loop reads CASSHDRETRNTEAFF. The CDR3 bases are TGCGCCAGCAGCCACGACCGGGAGACTCGTAACACTGAAGCTTTCTTT.

V gene TRBV2 combines with J gene TRBJ1-3, with D uncertain. The CDR3 runs 16 residues. Germline V gives CDR1 SNHLY, CDR2 FYNNEI. Trimming stripped 4 bases from V and 0 bases from J, with 13 bases between. CDR3 amino acids: CASSGFTLGSGNTIYF. The CDR3 bases are TGTGCCAGCAGTGGTTTCACGCTCGGCTCTGGAAACACCATATATTTT.

This clone appeared a single time. V gene TRBV2 combines with J gene TRBJ2-1, with D perhaps TRBD2 (5 bases). CDR3 length: 12 amino acids. V was pared by 8 bases and J by 6 bases, with 11 bases between. Germline V lookup: CDR1 SNHLY, CDR2 FYNNEI. This CDR3 is CASRGEPNEQFF. The CDR3 DNA follows: TGTGCCAGCCGGGGAGAGCCCAATGAGCAGTTCTTC. The entire variable domain, with the rest obtained from reference TRBV2 and TRBJ2-1, is as follows: EPEVTQTPSHQVTQMGQEVILRCVPISNHLYFYWYRQILGQKVEFLVSFYNNEISEKSEIFDDQFSVERPDGSNFTLKIRSTKLEDSAMYFCASRGEPNEQFFGPGTRLTVL.

The chain recombines TRBV4-1 with TRBJ1-6; 7 positions match TRBD1. Trimming at V came to 0 bases and at J to 10 bases, leaving 15 bases not matched to a gene. The germline CDR1 and CDR2 sequences are MGHRA and YSYEKL. The CDR3 totals 18 residues. The CDR3, as DNA: TGCGCCAGCAGCCAAGATCATTTCCCGGACAGGCTATTGTCACCCCTCCACTTT. Translation gives CASSQDHFPDRLLSPLHF.